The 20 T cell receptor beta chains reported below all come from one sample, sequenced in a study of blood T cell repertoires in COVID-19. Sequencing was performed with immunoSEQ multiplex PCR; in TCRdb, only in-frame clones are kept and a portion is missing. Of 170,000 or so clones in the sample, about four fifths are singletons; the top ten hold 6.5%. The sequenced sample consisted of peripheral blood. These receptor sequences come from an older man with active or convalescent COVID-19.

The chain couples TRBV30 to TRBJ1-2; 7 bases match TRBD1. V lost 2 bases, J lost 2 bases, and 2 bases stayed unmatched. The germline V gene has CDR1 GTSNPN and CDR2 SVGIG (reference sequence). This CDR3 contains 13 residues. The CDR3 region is CAWSRGQNYGYTF. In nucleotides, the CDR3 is TGTGCCTGGAGTAGGGGACAGAACTATGGCTACACCTTC.

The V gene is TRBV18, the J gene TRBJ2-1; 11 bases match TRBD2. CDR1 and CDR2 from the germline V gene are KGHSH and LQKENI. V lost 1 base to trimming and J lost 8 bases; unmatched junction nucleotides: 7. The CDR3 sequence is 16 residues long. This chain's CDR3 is CASSPLWTSGLDEQFF. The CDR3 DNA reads TGTGCCAGCTCACCACTATGGACTAGCGGGTTGGATGAGCAGTTCTTC.

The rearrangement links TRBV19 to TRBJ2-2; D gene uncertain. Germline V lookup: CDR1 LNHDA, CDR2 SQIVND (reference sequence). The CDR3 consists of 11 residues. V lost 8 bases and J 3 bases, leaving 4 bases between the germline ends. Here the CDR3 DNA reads TGTGCCAGTTCCTACACCGGGGAGCTGTTTTTT. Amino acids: CASSYTGELFF.

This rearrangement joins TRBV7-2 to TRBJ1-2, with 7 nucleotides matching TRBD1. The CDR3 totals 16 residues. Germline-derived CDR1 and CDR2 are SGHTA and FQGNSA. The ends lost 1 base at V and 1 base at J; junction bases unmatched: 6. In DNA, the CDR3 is TGTGCCAGCAGCTTAGATTCAGGGGGTAATAACTATGGCTACACCTTC. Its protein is CASSLDSGGNNYGYTF.

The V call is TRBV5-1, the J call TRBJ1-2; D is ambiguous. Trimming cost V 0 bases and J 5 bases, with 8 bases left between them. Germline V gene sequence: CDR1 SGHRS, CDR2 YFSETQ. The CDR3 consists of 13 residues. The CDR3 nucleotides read TGCGCCAGCAGCTTGGTTGGCAGGTATGGCTACACCTTC. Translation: CASSLVGRYGYTF.

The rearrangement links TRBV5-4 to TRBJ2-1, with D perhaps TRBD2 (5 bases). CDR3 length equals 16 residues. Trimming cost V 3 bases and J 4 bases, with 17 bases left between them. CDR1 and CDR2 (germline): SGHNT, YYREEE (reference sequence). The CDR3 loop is CASSSLSGNTYNEQFF. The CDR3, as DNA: TGTGCCAGCAGCTCCCTTTCGGGGAATACGTACAATGAGCAGTTCTTC.

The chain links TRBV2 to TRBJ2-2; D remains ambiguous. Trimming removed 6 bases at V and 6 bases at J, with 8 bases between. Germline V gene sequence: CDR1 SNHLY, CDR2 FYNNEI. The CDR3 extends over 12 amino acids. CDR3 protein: CASSPNPGELFF. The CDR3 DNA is TGTGCCAGCAGCCCCAATCCCGGGGAGCTGTTTTTT.

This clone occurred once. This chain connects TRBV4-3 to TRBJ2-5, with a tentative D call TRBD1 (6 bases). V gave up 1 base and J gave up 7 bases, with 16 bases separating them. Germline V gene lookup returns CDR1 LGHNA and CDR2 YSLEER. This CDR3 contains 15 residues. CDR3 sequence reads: CASSQAVRGGGTQYF. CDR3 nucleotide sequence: TGCGCCAGCAGCCAAGCGGTCAGGGGTGGGGGGACCCAGTACTTC.

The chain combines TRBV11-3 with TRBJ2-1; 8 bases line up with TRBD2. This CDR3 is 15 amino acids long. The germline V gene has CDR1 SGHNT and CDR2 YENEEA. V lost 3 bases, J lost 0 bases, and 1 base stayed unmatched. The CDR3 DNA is TGTGCCAGCAGCTTTCGGGGGGGCTCCTACAATGAGCAGTTCTTC. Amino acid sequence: CASSFRGGSYNEQFF.

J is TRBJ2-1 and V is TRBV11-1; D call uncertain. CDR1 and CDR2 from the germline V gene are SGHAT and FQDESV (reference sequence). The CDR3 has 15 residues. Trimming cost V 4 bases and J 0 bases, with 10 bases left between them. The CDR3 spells CASSYYSTSYNEQFF. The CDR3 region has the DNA TGTGCCAGCAGCTACTACTCGACCTCCTACAATGAGCAGTTCTTC.

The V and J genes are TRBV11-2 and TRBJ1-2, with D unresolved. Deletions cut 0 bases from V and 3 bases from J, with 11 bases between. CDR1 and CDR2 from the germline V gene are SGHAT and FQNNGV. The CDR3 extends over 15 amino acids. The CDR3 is CASSLDPTEYYGYTF. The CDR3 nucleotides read TGTGCCAGCAGCTTAGATCCGACTGAATACTATGGCTACACCTTC.

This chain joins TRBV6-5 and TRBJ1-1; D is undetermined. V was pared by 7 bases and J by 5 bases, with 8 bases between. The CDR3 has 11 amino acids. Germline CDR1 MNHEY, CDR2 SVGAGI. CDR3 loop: CASIRGTEAFF. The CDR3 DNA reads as TGTGCCAGCATTCGGGGAACTGAAGCTTTCTTT.

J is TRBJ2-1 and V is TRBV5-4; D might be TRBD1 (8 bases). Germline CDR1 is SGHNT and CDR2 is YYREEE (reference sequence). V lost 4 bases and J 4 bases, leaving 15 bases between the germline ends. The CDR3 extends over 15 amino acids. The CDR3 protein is CASSPTGGGYNEQFF. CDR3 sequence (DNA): TGTGCCAGCAGCCCCACAGGGGGGGGATACAATGAGCAGTTCTTC.

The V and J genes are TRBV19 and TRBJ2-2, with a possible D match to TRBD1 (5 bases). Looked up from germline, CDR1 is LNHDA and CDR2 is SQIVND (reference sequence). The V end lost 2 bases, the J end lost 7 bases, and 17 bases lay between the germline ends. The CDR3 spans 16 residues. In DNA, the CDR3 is TGTGCCAGTAGTATAAGGGGCCCTGACCAGGGCGGGGAGCTGTTTTTT. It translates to CASSIRGPDQGGELFF. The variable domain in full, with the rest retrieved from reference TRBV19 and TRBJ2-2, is DGGITQSPKYLFRKEGQNVTLSCEQNLNHDAMYWYRQDPGQGLRLIYYSQIVNDFQKGDIAEGYSVSREKKESFPLTVTSAQKNPTAFYLCASSIRGPDQGGELFFGEGSRLTVL.

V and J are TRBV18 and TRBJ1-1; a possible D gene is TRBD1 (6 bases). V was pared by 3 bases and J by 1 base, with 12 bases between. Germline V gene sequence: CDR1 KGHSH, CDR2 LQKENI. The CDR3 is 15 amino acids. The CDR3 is CASSPRRQENTEAFF. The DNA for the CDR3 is TGTGCCAGCTCACCCCGAAGACAGGAGAACACTGAAGCTTTCTTT.

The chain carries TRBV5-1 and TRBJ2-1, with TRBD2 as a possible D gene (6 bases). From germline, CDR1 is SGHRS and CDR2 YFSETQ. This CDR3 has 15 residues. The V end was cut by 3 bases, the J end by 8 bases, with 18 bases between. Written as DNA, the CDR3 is TGCGCCAGCAGCTCCGGGGGACTCAAAAGCTATGAGCAGTTCTTC. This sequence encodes CASSSGGLKSYEQFF.

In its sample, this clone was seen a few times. CDR3 sequence (DNA): TGCGCCAGCAGCCAAGATATTGTAGCGGGAGTGCGGAAAGAGACCCAGTACTTC. This codes for CASSQDIVAGVRKETQYF. V usage is TRBV4-1 and J usage is TRBJ2-5, with 9 bases lining up with TRBD2. The CDR3 is 18 amino acids. CDR1 MGHRA and CDR2 YSYEKL come from the germline V gene. Losses at the gene ends were 0 bases for V and 3 bases for J; bases not matched to a gene: 11.

The CDR3 here is CSGSWDRKTGELFF. The CDR3 nucleotides are TGCAGCGGTTCATGGGACAGAAAGACCGGGGAGCTGTTTTTT. This chain links TRBV29-1 with TRBJ2-2, with 7 bases lining up with TRBD1. V trimming: 7 bases; J trimming: 5 bases; junction bases outside the gene matches: 10. The CDR3 sequence is 14 residues long. Germline CDR1 SQVTM, CDR2 ANQGSEA.

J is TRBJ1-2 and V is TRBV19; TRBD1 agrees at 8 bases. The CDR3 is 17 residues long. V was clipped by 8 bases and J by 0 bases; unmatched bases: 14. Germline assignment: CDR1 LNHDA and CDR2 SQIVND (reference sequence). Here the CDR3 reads CASSMVRGPLANYGYTF. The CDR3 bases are TGTGCCAGTTCCATGGTCAGGGGGCCGCTAGCTAACTATGGCTACACCTTC.

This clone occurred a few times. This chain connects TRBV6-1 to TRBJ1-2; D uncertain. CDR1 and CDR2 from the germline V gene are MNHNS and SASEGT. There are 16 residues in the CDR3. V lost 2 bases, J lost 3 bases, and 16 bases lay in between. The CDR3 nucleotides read TGTGCCAGCAGTGAACAGCGTGTCGGGGTTGACTATGGCTACACCTTC. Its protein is CASSEQRVGVDYGYTF.